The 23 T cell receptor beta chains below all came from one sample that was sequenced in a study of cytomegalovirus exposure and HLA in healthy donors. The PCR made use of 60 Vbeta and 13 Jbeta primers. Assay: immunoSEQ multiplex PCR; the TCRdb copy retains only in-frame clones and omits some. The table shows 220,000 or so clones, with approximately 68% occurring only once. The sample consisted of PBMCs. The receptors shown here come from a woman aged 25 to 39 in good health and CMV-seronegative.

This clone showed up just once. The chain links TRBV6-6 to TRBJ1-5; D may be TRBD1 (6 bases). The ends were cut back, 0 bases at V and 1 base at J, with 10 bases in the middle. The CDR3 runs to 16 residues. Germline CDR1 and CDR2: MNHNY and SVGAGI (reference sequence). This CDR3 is CASSYSQGLSNQPQHF. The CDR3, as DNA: TGTGCCAGCAGTTACTCCCAGGGGTTAAGCAATCAGCCCCAGCATTTT.

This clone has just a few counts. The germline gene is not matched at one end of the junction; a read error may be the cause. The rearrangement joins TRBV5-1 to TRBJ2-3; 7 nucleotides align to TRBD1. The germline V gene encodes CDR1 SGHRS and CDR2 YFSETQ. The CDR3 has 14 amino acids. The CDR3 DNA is TGCGCCAGCAGATTGGGACAGCACACAGATACGCAGTATTTT. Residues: CASRLGQHTDTQYF.

The CDR3 sequence: CASSNTGGVAGELFF. For the CDR3, the DNA is TGTGCCAGCAGTAATACTGGGGGGGTGGCCGGGGAGCTGTTTTTT. The chain combines TRBV7-3 with TRBJ2-2; 7 bases map to TRBD2. The CDR3 runs to 15 residues. Germline V lookup: CDR1 SGHTA, CDR2 FQGTGA. The V gene end was trimmed by 6 bases and the J gene end by 6 bases; junction bases not matched to a gene: 10.

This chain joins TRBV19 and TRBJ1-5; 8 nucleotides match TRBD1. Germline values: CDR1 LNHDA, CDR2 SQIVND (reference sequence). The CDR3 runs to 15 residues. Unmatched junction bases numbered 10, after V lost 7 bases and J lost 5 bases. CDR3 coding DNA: TGTGCCAGTACCTCACCCGGACAGGGTTATCAGCCCCAGCATTTT. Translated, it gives CASTSPGQGYQPQHF.

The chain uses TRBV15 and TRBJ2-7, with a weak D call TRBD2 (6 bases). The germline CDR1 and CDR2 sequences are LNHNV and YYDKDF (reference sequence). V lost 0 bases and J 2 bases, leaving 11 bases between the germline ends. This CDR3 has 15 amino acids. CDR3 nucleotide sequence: TGTGCCACCAGCAGAGAGGAGGGGTCGCCCTACGAGCAGTACTTC. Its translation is CATSREEGSPYEQYF.

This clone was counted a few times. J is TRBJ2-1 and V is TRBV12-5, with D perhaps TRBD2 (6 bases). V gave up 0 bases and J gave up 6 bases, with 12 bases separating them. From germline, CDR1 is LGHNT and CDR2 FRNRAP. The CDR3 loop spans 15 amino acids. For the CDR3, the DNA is TGTGCTAGTGGTTTGGTAGAGACTAGAGGCAATGAGCAGTTCTTC. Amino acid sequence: CASGLVETRGNEQFF.

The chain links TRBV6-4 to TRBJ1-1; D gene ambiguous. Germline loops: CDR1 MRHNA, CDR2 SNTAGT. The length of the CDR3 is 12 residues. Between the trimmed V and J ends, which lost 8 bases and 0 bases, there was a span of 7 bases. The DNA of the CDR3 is TGTGCCAGCCCATCCCTGAACACTGAAGCTTTCTTT. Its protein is CASPSLNTEAFF.

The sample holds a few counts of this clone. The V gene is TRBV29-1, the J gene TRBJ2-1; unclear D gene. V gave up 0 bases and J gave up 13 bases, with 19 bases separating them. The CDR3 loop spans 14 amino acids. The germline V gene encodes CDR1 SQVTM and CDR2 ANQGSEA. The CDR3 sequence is CSVEDMTGREAQFF. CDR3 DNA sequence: TGCAGCGTTGAAGATATGACCGGCCGAGAGGCCCAGTTCTTC.

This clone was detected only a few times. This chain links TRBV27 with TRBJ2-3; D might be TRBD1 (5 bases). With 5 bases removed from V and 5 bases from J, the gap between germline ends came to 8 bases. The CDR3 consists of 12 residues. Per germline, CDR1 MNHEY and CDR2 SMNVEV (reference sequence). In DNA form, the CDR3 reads TGTGCCAGCAGTCCCCAGGGAGATACGCAGTATTTT. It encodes CASSPQGDTQYF.

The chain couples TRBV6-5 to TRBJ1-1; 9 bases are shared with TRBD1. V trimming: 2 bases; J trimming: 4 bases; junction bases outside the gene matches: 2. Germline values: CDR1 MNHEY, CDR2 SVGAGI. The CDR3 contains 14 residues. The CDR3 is CASSYGTGTTEAFF. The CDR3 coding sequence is TGTGCCAGCAGTTACGGGACAGGGACCACTGAAGCTTTCTTT.

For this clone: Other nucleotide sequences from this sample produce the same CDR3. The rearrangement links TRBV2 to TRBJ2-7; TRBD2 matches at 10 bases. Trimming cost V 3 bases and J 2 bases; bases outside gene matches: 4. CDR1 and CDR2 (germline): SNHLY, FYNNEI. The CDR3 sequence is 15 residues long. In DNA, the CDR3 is TGTGCCAGCAGTGAGGAAGCGGGAGGGCCCTACGAGCAGTACTTC. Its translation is CASSEEAGGPYEQYF.

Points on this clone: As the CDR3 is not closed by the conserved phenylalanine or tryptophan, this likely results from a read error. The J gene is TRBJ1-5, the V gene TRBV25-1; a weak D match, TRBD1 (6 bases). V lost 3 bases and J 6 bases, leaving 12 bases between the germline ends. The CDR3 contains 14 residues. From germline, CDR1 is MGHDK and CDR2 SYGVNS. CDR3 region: CASSDPGVGQPQHL. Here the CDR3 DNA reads TGTGCCAGCAGTGACCCAGGGGTGGGTCAGCCCCAGCATTTG.

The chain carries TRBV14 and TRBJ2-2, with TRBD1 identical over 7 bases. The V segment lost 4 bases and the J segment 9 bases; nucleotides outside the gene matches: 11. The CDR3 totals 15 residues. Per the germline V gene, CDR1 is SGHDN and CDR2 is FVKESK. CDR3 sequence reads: CASSLPGTVPRELFF. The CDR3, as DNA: TGTGCCAGCAGCCTCCCCGGGACAGTTCCGAGGGAGCTGTTTTTT.

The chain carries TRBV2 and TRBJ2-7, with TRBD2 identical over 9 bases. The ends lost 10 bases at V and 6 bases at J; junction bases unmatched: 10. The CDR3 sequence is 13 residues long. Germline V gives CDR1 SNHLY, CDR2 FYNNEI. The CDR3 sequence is CATTLAGLGEQYF. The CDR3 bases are TGTGCCACCACACTAGCGGGCTTGGGCGAGCAGTACTTC.

The CDR3 spells CASSMGRGPNTEAFF. CDR3 coding DNA: TGTGCCAGTAGTATGGGTAGAGGGCCAAACACTGAAGCTTTCTTT. The gene calls are TRBV19 and TRBJ1-1; D ambiguous. V was shortened by 3 bases and J by 2 bases, with 13 bases between the two germline ends. The CDR3 has 15 residues. In germline, CDR1 is LNHDA, CDR2 SQIVND (reference sequence). The full variable domain, with the rest looked up from reference TRBV19 and TRBJ1-1, is DGGITQSPKYLFRKEGQNVTLSCEQNLNHDAMYWYRQDPGQGLRLIYYSQIVNDFQKGDIAEGYSVSREKKESFPLTVTSAQKNPTAFYLCASSMGRGPNTEAFFGQGTRLTVV.

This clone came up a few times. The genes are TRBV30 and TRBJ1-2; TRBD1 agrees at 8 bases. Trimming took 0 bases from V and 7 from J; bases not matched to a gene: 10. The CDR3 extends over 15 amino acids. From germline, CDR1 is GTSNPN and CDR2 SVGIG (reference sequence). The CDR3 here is CAWSVPGGRHLGYTF. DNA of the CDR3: TGTGCCTGGAGTGTACCAGGGGGCCGCCATCTTGGCTACACCTTC.

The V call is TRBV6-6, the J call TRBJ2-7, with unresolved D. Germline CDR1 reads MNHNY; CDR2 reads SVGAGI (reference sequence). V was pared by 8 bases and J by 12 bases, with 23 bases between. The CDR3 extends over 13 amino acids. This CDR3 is CASCPNNELNGYF. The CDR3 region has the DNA TGTGCCAGCTGCCCTAATAACGAACTGAACGGGTACTTC.

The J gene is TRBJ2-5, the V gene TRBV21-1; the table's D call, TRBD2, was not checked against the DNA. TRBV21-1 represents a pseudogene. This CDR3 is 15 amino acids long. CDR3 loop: CASSKGAGRWKTQYF. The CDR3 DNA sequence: TGTGCCAGCAGCAAAGGGGCAGGGAGGTGGAAGACCCAGTACTTC.

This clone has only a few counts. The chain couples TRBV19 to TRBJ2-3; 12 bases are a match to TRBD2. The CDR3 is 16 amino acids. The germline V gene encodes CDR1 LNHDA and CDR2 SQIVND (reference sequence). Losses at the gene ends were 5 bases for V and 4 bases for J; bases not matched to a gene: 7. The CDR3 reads CASSSRLAGVADTQYF. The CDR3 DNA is TGTGCCAGTAGTTCCCGACTAGCGGGAGTTGCAGATACGCAGTATTTT. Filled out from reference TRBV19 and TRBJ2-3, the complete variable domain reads DGGITQSPKYLFRKEGQNVTLSCEQNLNHDAMYWYRQDPGQGLRLIYYSQIVNDFQKGDIAEGYSVSREKKESFPLTVTSAQKNPTAFYLCASSSRLAGVADTQYFGPGTRLTVL.

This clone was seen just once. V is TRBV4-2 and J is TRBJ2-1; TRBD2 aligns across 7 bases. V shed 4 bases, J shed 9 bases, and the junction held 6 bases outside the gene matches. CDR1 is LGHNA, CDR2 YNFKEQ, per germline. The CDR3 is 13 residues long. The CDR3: CASSPTGRSEQFF. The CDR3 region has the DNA TGTGCCAGCAGCCCTACCGGGAGGTCTGAGCAGTTCTTC.

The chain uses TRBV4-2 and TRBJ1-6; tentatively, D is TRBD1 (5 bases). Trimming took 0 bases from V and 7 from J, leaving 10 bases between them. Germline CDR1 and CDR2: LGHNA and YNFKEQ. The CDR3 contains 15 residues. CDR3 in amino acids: CASSQEVGGNSPLHF. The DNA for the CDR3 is TGTGCCAGCAGCCAAGAGGTGGGGGGGAATTCACCCCTCCACTTT.

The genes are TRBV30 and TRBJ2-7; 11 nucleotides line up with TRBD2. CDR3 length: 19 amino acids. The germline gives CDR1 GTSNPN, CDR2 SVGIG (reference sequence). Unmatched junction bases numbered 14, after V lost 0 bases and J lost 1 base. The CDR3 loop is CAWSVNLLAGGLYSYEQYF. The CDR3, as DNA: TGTGCCTGGAGTGTAAATCTTTTAGCGGGAGGGCTTTATTCCTACGAGCAGTACTTC.

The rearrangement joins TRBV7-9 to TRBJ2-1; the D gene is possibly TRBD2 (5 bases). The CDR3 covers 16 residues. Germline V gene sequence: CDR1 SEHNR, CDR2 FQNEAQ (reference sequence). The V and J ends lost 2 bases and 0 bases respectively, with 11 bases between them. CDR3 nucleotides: TGTGCCAGCAGCTTACTGAGGGCGGGCTCCTACAATGAGCAGTTCTTC. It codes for CASSLLRAGSYNEQFF.